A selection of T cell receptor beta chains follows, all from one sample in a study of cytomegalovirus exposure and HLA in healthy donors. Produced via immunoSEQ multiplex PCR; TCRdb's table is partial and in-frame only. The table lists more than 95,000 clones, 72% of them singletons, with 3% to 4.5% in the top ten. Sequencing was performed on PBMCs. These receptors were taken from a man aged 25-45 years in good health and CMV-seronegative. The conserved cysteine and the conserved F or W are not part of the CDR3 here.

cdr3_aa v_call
ASSLRDSGTDTQY TRBV28
ASSFASGAPEAF TRBV5-4
ASSAQGYEQY TRBV5-1
ASRGLRQERFGNTIY TRBV19
ASSIVRNSGNTIY TRBV25-1
ASSLETGGAGSNEKLF TRBV28
SSSVAGTEAF TRBV7-9
ASSPTGGLGYT TRBV7-2
AGILDAGSEAF TRBV30
SVEDTQIYGYT TRBV29-1
ASSARDSGGLTGELF TRBV9
ASSRSRDRNTEAF TRBV4-1
ASTITQTGSEQY TRBV2
ASSGGQGVSGYT TRBV10-2